Each of the 19 T cell receptor beta chains below was sequenced from the same sample in a study of T cell responses to AZD1222 COVID-19 vaccine. Assay used: immunoSEQ multiplex PCR; TCRdb lists only in-frame clones, some missing. The table has 170,000 or so clones, approximately 90% seen once. Sequenced material: peripheral blood, taken on day 0 of AZD1222 vaccination. These receptors all stem from an adult in good health.

The chain combines TRBV2 with TRBJ1-2; D gene ambiguous. The germline V gene has CDR1 SNHLY and CDR2 FYNNEI. The CDR3 totals 13 residues. V lost 3 bases, J lost 4 bases, and 9 bases lay in between. The CDR3 nucleotides are TGTGCCAGCAGTGAGTACAGTAGCTATGGCTACACCTTC. Its translation is CASSEYSSYGYTF. The full variable domain, in which reference TRBV2 and TRBJ1-2 provide the parts outside the CDR3, is EPEVTQTPSHQVTQMGQEVILRCVPISNHLYFYWYRQILGQKVEFLVSFYNNEISEKSEIFDDQFSVERPDGSNFTLKIRSTKLEDSAMYFCASSEYSSYGYTFGSGTRLTVV.

This chain links TRBV5-4 with TRBJ1-3; 8 bases map to TRBD1. This CDR3 is built from 15 residues. With 4 bases clipped from V and 4 bases from J, the junction kept 7 bases outside the gene matches. Germline V gene sequence: CDR1 SGHNT, CDR2 YYREEE (reference sequence). CDR3 sequence reads: CASSAGQVIGNTIYF. The CDR3 DNA follows: TGTGCCAGCAGCGCGGGACAGGTTATAGGAAACACCATATATTTT.

The V call is TRBV2, the J call TRBJ1-1; tentative D call: TRBD1 (5 bases). Trimming cost V 6 bases and J 1 base, with 15 bases left between them. Germline CDR1 is SNHLY and CDR2 is FYNNEI. The CDR3 runs to 15 residues. CDR3 DNA: TGTGCCAGCAGCGATGCCGGGACGGGGAACACTGAAGCTTTCTTT. This translates into CASSDAGTGNTEAFF.

The CDR3 here is CASSSLTGAAETQYF. DNA of the CDR3: TGTGCCAGTAGTAGTCTAACTGGGGCGGCAGAGACCCAGTACTTC. The chain recombines TRBV19 with TRBJ2-5; tentative D call: TRBD1 (5 bases). The germline V and J ends were trimmed by 4 bases and 4 bases, with 16 bases remaining between them. Germline values: CDR1 LNHDA, CDR2 SQIVND (reference sequence). The CDR3 contains 15 residues.

This chain uses TRBV30 with TRBJ1-2; D is uncertain. The V gene lost 7 bases and the J gene lost 0 bases, with 9 bases spanning the gap. The CDR3 length is 12 residues. From germline, CDR1 is GTSNPN and CDR2 SVGIG (reference sequence). The CDR3 is CASRDANYGYTF. Here the CDR3 DNA reads TGTGCCTCGAGAGACGCTAACTATGGCTACACCTTC.

This clone was observed a few times. V is TRBV5-4 and J is TRBJ1-4; perhaps TRBD1 as D (6 bases). V was cut by 0 bases and J by 7 bases, with 10 bases left in between. Looked up from germline, CDR1 is SGHNT and CDR2 is YYREEE (reference sequence). CDR3 length: 14 residues. For the CDR3, the DNA is TGTGCCAGCAGCTTGGGGGGGCGACCTGAAAAACTGTTTTTT. Translation gives CASSLGGRPEKLFF.

The V call is TRBV6-1, the J call TRBJ2-3; 10 bases align to TRBD2. Germline V gives CDR1 MNHNS, CDR2 SASEGT. Unmatched junction bases numbered 5, after V lost 2 bases and J lost 3 bases. CDR3 length: 16 amino acids. CDR3 bases: TGTGCCAGCAGTGAACTAGCGGGGGCGACGACAGATACGCAGTATTTT. This codes for CASSELAGATTDTQYF.

The J gene is TRBJ1-5, the V gene TRBV30; maybe TRBD1 (6 bases). The CDR3 is 13 residues long. Between the trimmed V and J ends, which lost 8 bases and 5 bases, there was a span of 16 bases. Per germline, CDR1 GTSNPN and CDR2 SVGIG (reference sequence). The CDR3 sequence is CAIRGGHDQPQHF. The CDR3 DNA follows: TGTGCCATTAGGGGGGGGCACGATCAGCCCCAGCATTTT.

The rearrangement links TRBV14 to TRBJ1-2; D remains ambiguous. The V end lost 0 bases, the J end lost 4 bases, and 9 bases lay between the germline ends. The CDR3 loop spans 14 amino acids. The germline V gene has CDR1 SGHDN and CDR2 FVKESK. The chain's CDR3 is CASSQDRGPYGYTF. CDR3 DNA sequence: TGTGCCAGCAGCCAAGATAGAGGTCCCTATGGCTACACCTTC.

V is TRBV7-2 and J is TRBJ1-2; TRBD1 matches 7 bases. Losses at the gene ends were 1 base for V and 0 bases for J; bases not matched to a gene: 5. The germline V gene has CDR1 SGHTA and CDR2 FQGNSA. The CDR3 is made up of 16 amino acids. CDR3 loop: CASSLGGQQANYGYTF. CDR3 DNA: TGTGCCAGCAGCTTAGGGGGACAGCAAGCTAACTATGGCTACACCTTC.

The gene calls are TRBV7-2 and TRBJ2-7; 10 bases line up with TRBD2. V trimming: 4 bases; J trimming: 0 bases; junction bases outside the gene matches: 3. There are 15 residues in the CDR3. CDR1 and CDR2 from the germline V gene are SGHTA and FQGNSA. The CDR3 protein is CASSWTSGNSYEQYF. As DNA, the CDR3 is TGTGCCAGCAGCTGGACTAGCGGAAACTCCTACGAGCAGTACTTC.

The chain has TRBV11-2 and TRBJ1-2; 7 bases align to TRBD1. The CDR3 spans 14 residues. Germline V lookup: CDR1 SGHAT, CDR2 FQNNGV. V shed 5 bases, J shed 8 bases, and the junction held 11 bases outside the gene matches. CDR3 nucleotide sequence: TGTGCCAGCAGCGGGGGCGGGACAGTCCTCGGCTACACCTTC. Translation gives CASSGGGTVLGYTF.

This chain uses TRBV7-3 with TRBJ1-5, with 12 positions matching TRBD1. V lost 5 bases, J lost 0 bases, and 14 bases stayed unmatched. The CDR3 sequence is 20 residues long. The germline CDR1 and CDR2 sequences are SGHTA and FQGTGA. This chain's CDR3 is CASSRPKTGTGGFSNQPQHF. The CDR3 coding sequence is TGTGCCAGCAGCCGACCGAAGACCGGGACAGGGGGCTTTAGCAATCAGCCCCAGCATTTT.

This rearrangement joins TRBV25-1 to TRBJ1-1, with D hard to call. The germline V gene has CDR1 MGHDK and CDR2 SYGVNS. V gave up 3 bases and J gave up 0 bases, with 11 bases separating them. The CDR3 length is 15 residues. CDR3 amino acids: CASSESGSMNTEAFF. Here the CDR3 DNA reads TGTGCCAGCAGTGAGTCGGGGAGTATGAACACTGAAGCTTTCTTT.

The chain employs TRBV7-9 and TRBJ2-5, with D tentatively TRBD1 (5 bases). The CDR3 runs to 17 residues. CDR1 and CDR2 from the germline V gene are SEHNR and FQNEAQ (reference sequence). The V and J ends lost 2 bases and 1 base respectively, with 17 bases between them. DNA of the CDR3: TGTGCCAGCAGCTTAAGTTTGACAGAGTTCAGCCAAGAGACCCAGTACTTC. Translating gives CASSLSLTEFSQETQYF.

This clone was picked up many times. The chain employs TRBV10-3 and TRBJ1-1, with 7 bases lining up with TRBD1. This CDR3 has 14 residues. Germline V gene data show CDR1 as ENHRY and CDR2 as SYGVKD. With 7 bases clipped from V and 3 bases from J, the junction kept 8 bases outside the gene matches. In DNA, the CDR3 is TGTGCCATCACCACAGGGGCTGGGGACACTGAAGCTTTCTTT. This gives the protein CAITTGAGDTEAFF.

V is TRBV19 and J is TRBJ2-4; 8 bases fit TRBD2. CDR1 LNHDA and CDR2 SQIVND come from the germline V gene (reference sequence). The CDR3 sequence is 14 residues long. V trimming: 4 bases; J trimming: 3 bases; junction bases outside the gene matches: 2. The CDR3 nucleotides read TGTGCCAGTAGTACCGGGGGGGACAAAAACATTCAGTACTTC. It is translated as CASSTGGDKNIQYF.

V gene TRBV7-9 combines with J gene TRBJ1-2; D remains unclear. The CDR3 runs 12 residues. Looked up from germline, CDR1 is SEHNR and CDR2 is FQNEAQ (reference sequence). V was clipped by 4 bases and J by 5 bases, with 8 bases between them. Here the CDR3 reads CASSSEDYGYTF. The CDR3 DNA reads as TGTGCCAGCAGCTCTGAAGATTATGGCTACACCTTC.

This chain's CDR3 is CASSTDRNYGYTF. The CDR3 DNA is TGTGCCAGCAGCACGGACCGTAACTATGGCTACACCTTC. V gene TRBV9 combines with J gene TRBJ1-2; D gene unclear. V was pared by 4 bases and J by 1 base, with 8 bases between. Germline loops: CDR1 SGDLS, CDR2 YYNGEE. The length of the CDR3 is 13 residues.